These T cell receptor beta chains were read from a single sample in a study of T-cell memory formation after mild COVID-19. TCRdb fed the 5' RACE reads into MiXCR, producing one record per CDR3 protein. The table includes over 70,000 distinct CDR3 sequences, 10% to 15% detected once. Sequencing used PBMCs or a T cell subset sorted from them (not recorded which). Receptors originate from an adult woman who had mild COVID-19 (a few samples of this study predate the infection). Cell type and time point are not known. Each CDR3 is given with its conserved first and last residue. Clone size is stated in some rows and not others, as once, few, many or a class when expanded.

>TRBV29-1|few|16
CSVDPDTSGRPDTQYF
>TRBV19|few|17
CASSIWATGTHTGELFF
>TRBV6-2/TRBV6-3|few|12
CASGVGANVLTF
>TRBV20-1|few|14
CSASLDRDYTEAFF
>TRBV4-3|few|15
CASSQVPGGLYEQYF
>TRBV4-3|NA|15
CASSQGIGGTGELFF
>TRBV7-9|NA|14
CASSLEVSQETQYF
>TRBV9|few|14
CASTGEISTDTQYF
>TRBV7-9|few|14
CASKIVLDTDTQYF
>TRBV7-6|few|16
CASSLVVPGAHGEQFF
>TRBV20-1|few|14
CSASGLAGEETQYF
>TRBV25-1|NA|14
CASSDLGPGETQYF
>TRBV29-1|NA|13
CSVELSGSYGYTF
>TRBV7-6|NA|15
CASSIAGTVYNEQFF
>TRBV11-1|NA|14
CASSLEGIDYEQYF
>TRBV7-2|NA|14
CASSLGDLNYGYTF
>TRBV2|many|16
CASSEDKGGLFYEQYF
>TRBV7-9|NA|16
CASSLGGTGTYNEQFF
>TRBV5-1|few|15
CASSFTGLASNEQFF
>TRBV4-3|many|17
CASSQVKPGTPAGEQYF
>TRBV6-2/TRBV6-3|few|13
CASSYPTDTEAFF
>TRBV3-1|NA|13
CAGSWTGRDEQYF
>TRBV19|NA|13
CASGAGQSYEQYF
>TRBV5-5|few|13
CASSLTGWKGQFF
>TRBV5-1|NA|14
CASRDGGGIEEQYF
>TRBV12-3/TRBV12-4|NA|15
CASSLGTSRSDTQYF
>TRBV7-9|NA|15
CASSPGVAVGNEQFF
>TRBV4-2|NA|15
CASSQVWTSEYEQFF
>TRBV2|NA|17
CASSETIRTGGPDTQYF
>TRBV7-9|many|13
CASSLSGNTEAFF
>TRBV2|NA|11
CASSDPGELFF
>TRBV7-9|many|16
CASSPGGGSSYNEQFF
>TRBV12-3/TRBV12-4|few|20
CASNQPPGLAGVGNYNEQFF
>TRBV5-5|few|15
CASSIDRVSDYGYTF
>TRBV5-1|few|15
CASSLLTGGNTEAFF
>TRBV2|NA|18
CASSEKSLAWGQPDTQYF
>TRBV4-1|NA|14
CASSPWTGGTEAFF
>TRBV10-3|few|16
CAISESRAGGQDEQFF